These T cell receptor beta chains were read from a single sample in a study of blood T cells in healthy people across ages. Using its own MiXCR run on the 5' RACE reads, TCRdb lists one record per CDR3 protein. The table has 800,000 to 950,000 distinct CDR3 sequences, around 29% seen once. This sample also appeared in a second study, on T cells of mothers and their children.

The material sequenced was blood. The receptor set was obtained from a woman in her forties in good health. Both conserved end residues are part of each CDR3. Each record gives: D gene, J gene, CDR3 length, clone size, V gene, CDR3 DNA, CDR3 protein. The D gene is left open where the match is weak. Some rows mark clone size as missing; the rest say once, few, many or name a class of expanded clone.

D: -; J: TRBJ2-3; length: 15; size: -; V: TRBV5-1; DNA: TGCGCCAGCAGGCCTCCGGGACTCTTCACAGATACGCAGTATTTT; CDR3: CASRPPGLFTDTQYF
D: -; J: TRBJ2-5; length: 12; size: -; V: TRBV7-2; DNA: TGTGCCAGCAGCTTTCTCGAGGAGACCCAGTACTTC; CDR3: CASSFLEETQYF
D: -; J: TRBJ2-7; length: 15; size: many; V: TRBV6-2/TRBV6-3; DNA: TGTGCCAGCAGTTACTCCCGGGGTCCACTCTACGAGCAGTACTTC; CDR3: CASSYSRGPLYEQYF
D: -; J: TRBJ2-3; length: 14; size: -; V: TRBV7-9; DNA: TGTGCCAGCAGCGGGGACATCCGCACAGATACGCAGTATTTT; CDR3: CASSGDIRTDTQYF
D: -; J: TRBJ1-1; length: 15; size: -; V: TRBV6-2/TRBV6-3; DNA: TGTGCCAGCACCAAATGGGGCATTTTGAACACTGAAGCTTTCTTT; CDR3: CASTKWGILNTEAFF
D: -; J: TRBJ2-5; length: 12; size: few; V: TRBV29-1; DNA: TGCAGCGTGATCTCTTCGGTGGGGACCCAGTACTTC; CDR3: CSVISSVGTQYF
D: -; J: TRBJ2-1; length: 15; size: -; V: TRBV5-4; DNA: TGTGCCAGCAGTGTCCGGGACAAAAGTGAGCATGAGCAGTTCTTC; CDR3: CASSVRDKSEHEQFF
D: -; J: TRBJ2-3; length: 17; size: many; V: TRBV7-2; DNA: TGTGCCAGCAGCCCACCCCTGGGGGGCGGGGGATGGCATACGCAGTATTTT; CDR3: CASSPPLGGGGWHTQYF
D: -; J: TRBJ1-5; length: 12; size: -; V: TRBV12-3/TRBV12-4; DNA: TGTGCCAGCAGTTCCACCGATCAGCCCCAGCATTTT; CDR3: CASSSTDQPQHF
D: -; J: TRBJ2-2; length: 12; size: many; V: TRBV12-3/TRBV12-4; DNA: TGTGCCAGCAGTCGCTACACCGGGGAGCTGTTTTTT; CDR3: CASSRYTGELFF
D: -; J: TRBJ1-5; length: 14; size: -; V: TRBV28; DNA: TGTGTCAGCAGCATGGGGGGGGTCAATCAGCCCCAGCATTTT; CDR3: CVSSMGGVNQPQHF
D: -; J: TRBJ1-4; length: 17; size: few; V: TRBV4-2; DNA: TGTGCCAGCAGCCAAGATTGGGGGGCTCAGGCTAATGAAAAACTGTTTTTT; CDR3: CASSQDWGAQANEKLFF
D: TRBD2; J: TRBJ2-7; length: 16; size: many; V: TRBV7-2; DNA: TGTGCCAGCAGCTTCTCATATAGCGGGGGGACTAACGAGCAGTACTTC; CDR3: CASSFSYSGGTNEQYF
D: TRBD2; J: TRBJ2-7; length: 16; size: -; V: TRBV5-1; DNA: TGCGCCAGCAGCTTGGTCCTAGCGGGGGGTGCCTACGAGCAGTACTTC; CDR3: CASSLVLAGGAYEQYF
D: TRBD1; J: TRBJ2-4; length: 13; size: -; V: TRBV28; DNA: TGTGCCAGCAGACAGGGGGGAGTAAGCATTCAGTACTTC; CDR3: CASRQGGVSIQYF
D: TRBD1; J: TRBJ1-2; length: 13; size: -; V: TRBV28; DNA: TGTGCCACAGGGGGAGTGGTGATCTATGGCTACACCTTC; CDR3: CATGGVVIYGYTF
D: -; J: TRBJ2-7; length: 14; size: many; V: TRBV4-1; DNA: TGCGCCAGCAGCCAAAGGGACGGACCCTACGAGCAGTACTTC; CDR3: CASSQRDGPYEQYF
D: -; J: TRBJ1-2; length: 14; size: -; V: TRBV28; DNA: TGTGCCAGCAGGCCCCGGGACGCACCCTATGGCTACACCTTC; CDR3: CASRPRDAPYGYTF
D: -; J: TRBJ1-2; length: 15; size: -; V: TRBV7-3; DNA: TGTGCCAGCGGGGATCGGAGCACCGCACCCTATGGCTACACCTTC; CDR3: CASGDRSTAPYGYTF
D: TRBD2; J: TRBJ2-5; length: 15; size: many; V: TRBV6-1; DNA: TGTGCCAGCAGGCGTTCAAGCGGGGGTCAAGAGACCCAGTACTTC; CDR3: CASRRSSGGQETQYF
D: -; J: TRBJ2-5; length: 15; size: many; V: TRBV20-1; DNA: TGCAGTGCTAGAGATGGGGCGGGGGCTCAAGAGACCCAGTACTTC; CDR3: CSARDGAGAQETQYF
D: -; J: TRBJ1-2; length: 14; size: few; V: TRBV20-1; DNA: TGCAGTGCTAGAGCGGGGGACACTAACTATGGCTACACCTTC; CDR3: CSARAGDTNYGYTF
D: -; J: TRBJ2-1; length: 14; size: -; V: TRBV3-1; DNA: TGTGCCAGCAGCCGGACGGGGGATCACAATGAGCAGTTCTTC; CDR3: CASSRTGDHNEQFF
D: TRBD1; J: TRBJ2-1; length: 16; size: -; V: TRBV7-9; DNA: TGTGCCAGCAGCTCAACCCTTACCGACAGGGGTGATGAGCAGTTCTTC; CDR3: CASSSTLTDRGDEQFF
D: -; J: TRBJ1-5; length: 16; size: -; V: TRBV28; DNA: TGTGCCAGCAGCCCGAGGGGCAGAAAGGGCTATCAGCCCCAGCATTTT; CDR3: CASSPRGRKGYQPQHF
D: TRBD2; J: TRBJ2-1; length: 15; size: many; V: TRBV20-1; DNA: TGCAGTACCCTCAGCGGGGCCAGCTCCTACAATGAGCAGTTCTTC; CDR3: CSTLSGASSYNEQFF
D: TRBD1; J: TRBJ1-1; length: 16; size: -; V: TRBV14; DNA: TGTGCCAGCAGCCACCCCCTGGGGACAGGGAGCACTGAAGCTTTCTTT; CDR3: CASSHPLGTGSTEAFF
D: -; J: TRBJ2-7; length: 16; size: -; V: TRBV27; DNA: TGTGCCAGCAGTTTGGGGCAGGGATATGGGGCTTACGAGCAGTACTTC; CDR3: CASSLGQGYGAYEQYF
D: -; J: TRBJ2-1; length: 15; size: -; V: TRBV11-3; DNA: TGTGCCAGCAGCTTAGGGGGGGTCTCCGTAAATGAGCAGTTCTTC; CDR3: CASSLGGVSVNEQFF
D: -; J: TRBJ1-5; length: 13; size: -; V: TRBV28; DNA: TGTACAACGAGGACAGCGAGCAATCAGCCCCAGCATTTT; CDR3: CTTRTASNQPQHF
D: TRBD1; J: TRBJ2-1; length: 14; size: few; V: TRBV19; DNA: TGTGCCAGTAGTATGGGTCAGGGGGCGGGTGAGCAGTTCTTC; CDR3: CASSMGQGAGEQFF
D: -; J: TRBJ1-4; length: 14; size: -; V: TRBV20-1; DNA: TGCAGTGCTAGGATTAGGGGCGCGAATGAAAAACTGTTTTTT; CDR3: CSARIRGANEKLFF